What follows are 29 T cell receptor beta chains derived from one specimen sequenced in a study of vaccination and CD4 T cells after COVID-19. Indicated treatment: approximately 11-day PBMC culture with coronavirus spike peptide pools or control peptides (ViraFEST assay). No antigen has been assigned to these receptors. The Oncomine TCR Beta short-read assay was what sequenced the DNA obtained from cultured CD4+ T cells. Each CDR3 protein gets one entry after TCRdb re-called the PCR reads with MiXCR. The sample lists around 9,100 distinct CDR3 sequences, around 69% occurring once. The sequenced sample consisted of CD4+ T cells from blood, cultured in vitro. The origin of the receptors is a human donor who had recovered from COVID-19.

This chain connects TRBV2 to TRBJ2-1, with D possibly TRBD1 on 6 matching bases. Trimming left V 5 bases short and J 5 bases short, with 10 bases between. In germline, CDR1 is SNHLY, CDR2 FYNNEI. This CDR3 is 13 amino acids long. CDR3 region: CASSKDRNNEQFF. CDR3 sequence (DNA): TGTGCCAGCAGTAAGGACAGAAACAATGAGCAGTTCTTC.

This sequence joins TRBV6-2 or TRBV6-3 and TRBJ2-3, with a possible D match to TRBD2 (5 bases). Trimming removed 8 bases at V and 9 bases at J, with 21 bases between. This CDR3 contains 14 residues. CDR1 and CDR2 from the germline V gene are MNHEY and SVGEGT. The DNA for the CDR3 is TGTGCCAGCGACGCCGGCCTCACGGGGAGAACGCAGTATTTT. Translation gives CASDAGLTGRTQYF.

J is TRBJ1-6 and V is TRBV28, with 8 bases fitting TRBD1. CDR3 length equals 15 residues. The trim removed 4 bases at V and 5 bases at J, leaving 4 bases unmatched. Germline V gives CDR1 MDHEN, CDR2 SYDVKM. CDR3 amino acids: CASSSGQVDNSPLHF. The CDR3 DNA reads as TGTGCCAGCAGTTCGGGACAGGTTGATAATTCACCCCTCCACTTT.

The CDR3 DNA is TGTGCCAGTAGTATACCGGGACAGGGTATATCACCCCTCCACTTT. It translates to CASSIPGQGISPLHF. V gene TRBV19 combines with J gene TRBJ1-6; 9 bases are a match to TRBD1. Unmatched junction bases numbered 6, after V lost 2 bases and J lost 10 bases. Per germline, CDR1 LNHDA and CDR2 SQIVND (reference sequence). CDR3 length equals 15 residues.

The chain combines TRBV11-3 with TRBJ2-3; D ambiguous. The CDR3 is 13 amino acids. V gave up 0 bases and J gave up 2 bases, with 3 bases separating them. The germline V gene encodes CDR1 SGHNT and CDR2 YENEEA. This CDR3 is CASSLDYTDTQYF. CDR3 nucleotide sequence: TGTGCCAGCAGCTTAGATTACACAGATACGCAGTATTTT.

The chain links TRBV2 to TRBJ2-2; D gene ambiguous. CDR1 is SNHLY and CDR2 is FYNNEI in the germline V gene. The CDR3 is made up of 13 amino acids. Trimming left V 6 bases short and J 5 bases short, with 10 bases between. CDR3 in DNA: TGTGCCAGCAGCGCAGACTCTACCGGGGAGCTGTTTTTT. Translation: CASSADSTGELFF.

This sequence joins TRBV2 and TRBJ2-7, with D maybe TRBD2 (5 bases). V was pared by 6 bases and J by 6 bases, with 12 bases between. Germline-derived CDR1 and CDR2 are SNHLY and FYNNEI. The CDR3 is 12 residues long. This chain's CDR3 is CASSPTRSEQYF. Here the CDR3 DNA reads TGTGCCAGCAGCCCCACTAGGTCCGAGCAGTACTTC.

The V and J genes are TRBV7-2 and TRBJ2-7; maybe TRBD2 (5 bases). The CDR3 is 14 amino acids. Germline CDR1 is SGHTA and CDR2 is FQGNSA. Trimming pared 3 bases from V and 4 bases from J, leaving 13 bases between. DNA for the CDR3: TGTGCCAGCAGCTTGCGGAGAGAGCGGTACGAGCAGTACTTC. It is translated as CASSLRRERYEQYF. The variable domain in full, with the rest retrieved from reference TRBV7-2 and TRBJ2-7, is GAGVSQSPSNKVTEKGKDVELRCDPISGHTALYWYRQSLGQGLEFLIYFQGNSAPDKSGLPSDRFSAERTGGSVSTLTIQRTQQEDSAVYLCASSLRRERYEQYFGPGTRLTVT.

This clonotype has only a few counts. The chain links TRBV27 to TRBJ1-2; maybe TRBD1 (6 bases). Trimming shortened V by 1 base and J by 1 base, and 16 bases separated the two germline ends. This CDR3 comprises 17 residues. CDR1 is MNHEY and CDR2 is SMNVEV in the germline V gene (reference sequence). CDR3 residues: CASSLWGGARGNYGYTF. In DNA form, the CDR3 reads TGTGCCAGCAGTTTATGGGGGGGGGCGCGGGGTAACTATGGCTACACCTTC.

Written as DNA, the CDR3 is TGTGCCAGCAGCAAGGGACAGTCGGAAGCTTTCTTT. Its translation is CASSKGQSEAFF. The gene calls are TRBV12-3 or TRBV12-4 and TRBJ1-1, with 7 bases lining up with TRBD1. There are 12 residues in the CDR3. The V gene end was trimmed by 6 bases and the J gene end by 8 bases; junction bases not matched to a gene: 6.

A single count supports this clonotype. V usage is TRBV7-2 and J usage is TRBJ1-1; D ambiguous. V lost 1 base and J lost 2, with 11 bases in between. This CDR3 is 15 amino acids long. From germline, CDR1 is SGHTA and CDR2 FQGNSA. CDR3: CASSLVYGLNTEAFF. The CDR3, as DNA: TGTGCCAGCAGCTTAGTGTATGGGCTTAACACTGAAGCTTTCTTT.

CDR3 loop: CASSSGTGLFGNTIYF. The CDR3 nucleotides read TGTGCCAGCAGCTCGGGAACAGGGCTGTTCGGAAACACCATATATTTT. The chain carries TRBV7-2 and TRBJ1-3; D possibly corresponds to TRBD1 (6 bases). From germline, CDR1 is SGHTA and CDR2 FQGNSA. The CDR3 spans 16 residues. V lost 4 bases, J lost 4 bases, and 17 bases lay in between.

This chain links TRBV6-2 or TRBV6-3 with TRBJ2-7; TRBD2 matches 8 bases. The ends lost 6 bases at V and 6 bases at J; junction bases unmatched: 10. The germline V gene has CDR1 MNHEY and CDR2 SVGEGT. The CDR3 runs to 14 residues. CDR3 DNA sequence: TGTGCCAGCAGCGAGCGAGCGGGAGCTAGCGAGCAGTACTTC. Its translation: CASSERAGASEQYF.

This chain joins TRBV20-1 and TRBJ2-3; D is unclear. Germline loops: CDR1 DFQATT, CDR2 SNEGSKA (reference sequence). The ends were cut back, 3 bases at V and 4 bases at J, with 11 bases in the middle. The CDR3 length is 13 residues. The CDR3 region is CSARDQRSDTQYF. The CDR3 coding sequence is TGCAGTGCTAGGGACCAGAGATCAGATACGCAGTATTTT.

The chain employs TRBV20-1 and TRBJ2-4, with TRBD2 identical over 7 bases. The CDR3 loop spans 12 amino acids. V was clipped by 6 bases and J by 7 bases; unmatched bases: 6. Germline V gene lookup returns CDR1 DFQATT and CDR2 SNEGSKA (reference sequence). The CDR3 reads CSAGGSGNIQYF. The DNA for the CDR3 is TGCAGTGCCGGGGGTAGCGGGAACATTCAGTACTTC.

The chain has TRBV11-3 and TRBJ1-2; 7 nucleotides agree with TRBD1. The CDR3 loop spans 15 amino acids. Germline V lookup: CDR1 SGHNT, CDR2 YENEEA. The junction had 5 bases not matched to a gene; V was cut back by 0 bases and J by 4 bases. In DNA, the CDR3 is TGTGCCAGCAGCTTAGAGAGGGGGCGCGGCTATGGCTACACCTTC. Its translation: CASSLERGRGYGYTF.

This clonotype has just one count. The rearrangement uses TRBV7-9 and TRBJ2-3; 8 bases map to TRBD1. The trim removed 5 bases at V and 3 bases at J, leaving 10 bases unmatched. Germline-derived CDR1 and CDR2 are SEHNR and FQNEAQ (reference sequence). CDR3 length: 16 amino acids. CDR3 bases: TGTGCCAGCAGCCCCTACAGGGGGAAGGGTACAGATACGCAGTATTTT. Its translation: CASSPYRGKGTDTQYF.

This sequence joins TRBV27 and TRBJ1-1; D might be TRBD1 (5 bases). Germline lookup yields CDR1 MNHEY and CDR2 SMNVEV (reference sequence). V dropped 1 base and J dropped 3 bases, with 9 bases sitting between them. The length of the CDR3 is 14 residues. The CDR3 DNA follows: TGTGCCAGCAGTTTATTCGGGGGTTACACTGAAGCTTTCTTT. It codes for CASSLFGGYTEAFF.

The genes are TRBV25-1 and TRBJ1-6; 7 bases match TRBD1. V lost 3 bases and J lost 10; bases outside the gene matches: 6. Per germline, CDR1 MGHDK and CDR2 SYGVNS. CDR3 length equals 14 residues. The CDR3 reads CASSDVGGESPLHF. The CDR3 nucleotides are TGTGCCAGCAGTGATGTAGGGGGCGAGTCACCCCTCCACTTT.

J is TRBJ1-1 and V is TRBV6-5; D remains unclear. This CDR3 is 12 amino acids long. With 0 bases removed from V and 7 bases from J, the gap between germline ends came to 6 bases. In germline, CDR1 is MNHEY, CDR2 SVGAGI. The CDR3 loop reads CASSYSIGEAFF. In DNA form, the CDR3 reads TGTGCCAGCAGTTACTCGATTGGTGAAGCTTTCTTT.

The rearrangement uses TRBV6-1 and TRBJ2-2; tentatively, D is TRBD1 or TRBD2 (5 bases each). The CDR3 loop spans 12 amino acids. Germline V gene sequence: CDR1 MNHNS, CDR2 SASEGT. V was trimmed by 4 bases and J by 6 bases, leaving 6 bases between them. This chain's CDR3 is CASSVGAGELFF. In DNA form, the CDR3 reads TGTGCCAGCAGTGTGGGGGCCGGGGAGCTGTTTTTT.

This clonotype came up a few times. This sequence joins TRBV7-8 and TRBJ1-6; 7 nucleotides match TRBD1. J gave up 3 bases and V 2 bases, and 4 bases lay outside the gene matches. Germline V gives CDR1 SGHVS, CDR2 FQNEAQ. The CDR3 runs 16 residues. The CDR3 sequence: CASSLKGADYNSPLHF. The CDR3 DNA follows: TGTGCCAGCAGCTTAAAGGGGGCAGACTATAATTCACCCCTCCACTTT.

The chain recombines TRBV9 with TRBJ2-7; 9 bases map to TRBD1. Germline trimming cut 4 bases from V and 5 bases from J; bases unmatched to any gene: 4. The germline V gene has CDR1 SGDLS and CDR2 YYNGEE. This CDR3 comprises 13 residues. The CDR3 bases are TGTGCCAGCAGCCCGGGACAGGGTGACGAGCAGTACTTC. As protein: CASSPGQGDEQYF.

The chain couples TRBV20-1 to TRBJ2-2; TRBD2 matches 8 bases. V lost 5 bases, J lost 5 bases, and 4 bases stayed unmatched. This CDR3 spans 13 amino acids. The germline gives CDR1 DFQATT, CDR2 SNEGSKA (reference sequence). CDR3 sequence (DNA): TGCAGTGCTCCGGGGGGGGCTACCGGGGAGCTGTTTTTT. It encodes CSAPGGATGELFF.

V usage is TRBV28 and J usage is TRBJ1-3; 7 nucleotides match TRBD1. The junction had 4 bases not matched to a gene; V was cut back by 5 bases and J by 0 bases. The CDR3 loop spans 15 amino acids. CDR1 is MDHEN and CDR2 is SYDVKM in the germline V gene. DNA of the CDR3: TGTGCCAGCAGTAAACAGGGGTACTCTGGAAACACCATATATTTT. Its translation: CASSKQGYSGNTIYF.

This clonotype was found a few times. This chain uses TRBV20-1 with TRBJ2-7; 7 bases agree with TRBD1. The V segment lost 1 base and the J segment 0 bases; nucleotides outside the gene matches: 15. CDR1 is DFQATT and CDR2 is SNEGSKA in the germline V gene (reference sequence). The CDR3 is made up of 18 amino acids. The CDR3 nucleotides are TGCAGTGCTAGAGGAGGGCGGTCCGGGACAGATACCTCCTACGAGCAGTACTTC. Protein sequence: CSARGGRSGTDTSYEQYF.

The CDR3 here is CASSKTLSNQPQHF. Written as DNA, the CDR3 is TGTGCCAGTAGTAAGACACTTAGCAATCAGCCCCAGCATTTT. The chain recombines TRBV19 with TRBJ1-5; D is ambiguous. Germline V lookup: CDR1 LNHDA, CDR2 SQIVND (reference sequence). V lost 4 bases, J lost 0 bases, and 7 bases lay in between. CDR3 size: 14 residues. The whole variable domain, remainder taken from reference TRBV19 and TRBJ1-5, is DGGITQSPKYLFRKEGQNVTLSCEQNLNHDAMYWYRQDPGQGLRLIYYSQIVNDFQKGDIAEGYSVSREKKESFPLTVTSAQKNPTAFYLCASSKTLSNQPQHFGDGTRLSIL.

This chain joins TRBV2 and TRBJ1-5; 7 nucleotides line up with TRBD1. The CDR3 has 13 residues. The V and J ends lost 4 bases and 9 bases, in that order; junction bases with no gene match: 6. Germline V gene lookup returns CDR1 SNHLY and CDR2 FYNNEI. CDR3 sequence reads: CASSGGGGMPQHF. The DNA for the CDR3 is TGTGCCAGCAGTGGAGGGGGCGGGATGCCCCAGCATTTT.

This clonotype appeared a few times. V gene TRBV10-3 combines with J gene TRBJ2-5, with 8 bases identical to TRBD2. The germline V gene encodes CDR1 ENHRY and CDR2 SYGVKD. CDR3 length: 12 amino acids. V shed 8 bases and J 5 bases; nucleotides not matched to a gene: 4. CDR3 sequence (DNA): TGTGCCATCGGAGGGACTAGGGAGACCCAGTACTTC. Protein sequence: CAIGGTRETQYF.